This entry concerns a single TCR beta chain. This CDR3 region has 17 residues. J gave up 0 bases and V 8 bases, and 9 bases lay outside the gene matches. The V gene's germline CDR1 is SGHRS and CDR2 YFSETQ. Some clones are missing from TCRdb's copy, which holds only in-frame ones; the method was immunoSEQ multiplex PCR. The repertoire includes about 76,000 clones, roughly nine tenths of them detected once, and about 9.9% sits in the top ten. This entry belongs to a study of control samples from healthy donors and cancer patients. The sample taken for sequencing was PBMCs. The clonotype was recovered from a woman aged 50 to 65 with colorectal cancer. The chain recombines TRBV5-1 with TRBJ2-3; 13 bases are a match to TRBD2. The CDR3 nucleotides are TGCGCCAGATTAGGGACTAGCGGGGATGTGAGCACAGATACGCAGTATTTT. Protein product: CARLGTSGDVSTDTQYF.